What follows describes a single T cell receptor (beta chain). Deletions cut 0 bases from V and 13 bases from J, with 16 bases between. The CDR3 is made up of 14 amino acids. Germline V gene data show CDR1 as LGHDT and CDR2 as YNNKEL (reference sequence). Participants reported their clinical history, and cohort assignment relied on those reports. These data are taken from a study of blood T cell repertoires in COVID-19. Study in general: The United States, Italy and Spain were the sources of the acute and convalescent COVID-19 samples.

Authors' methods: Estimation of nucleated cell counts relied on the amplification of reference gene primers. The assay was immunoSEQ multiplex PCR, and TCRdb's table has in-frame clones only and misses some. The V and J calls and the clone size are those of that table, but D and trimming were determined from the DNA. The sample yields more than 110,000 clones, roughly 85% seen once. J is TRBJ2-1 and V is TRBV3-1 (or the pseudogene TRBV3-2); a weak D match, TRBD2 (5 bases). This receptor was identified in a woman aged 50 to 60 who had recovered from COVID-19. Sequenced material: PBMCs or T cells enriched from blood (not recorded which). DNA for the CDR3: TGTGCCAGCAGCCAAGAAGCGGCCCGCCTGGGTCAGTTCTTC. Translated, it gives CASSQEAARLGQFF.